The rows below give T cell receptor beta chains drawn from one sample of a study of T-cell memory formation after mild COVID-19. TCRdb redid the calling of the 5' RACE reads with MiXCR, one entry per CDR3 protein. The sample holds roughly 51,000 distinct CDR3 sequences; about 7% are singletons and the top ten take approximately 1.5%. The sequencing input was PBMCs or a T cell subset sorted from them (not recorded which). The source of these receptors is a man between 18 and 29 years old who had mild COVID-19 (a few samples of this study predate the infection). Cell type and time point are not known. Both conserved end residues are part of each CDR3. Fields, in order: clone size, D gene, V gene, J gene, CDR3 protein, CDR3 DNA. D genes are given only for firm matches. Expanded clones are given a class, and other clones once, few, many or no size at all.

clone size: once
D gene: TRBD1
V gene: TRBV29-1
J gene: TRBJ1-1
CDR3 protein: CSVEVGQGGTEAFF
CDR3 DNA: TGCAGCGTTGAGGTTGGGCAGGGGGGGACTGAAGCTTTCTTT

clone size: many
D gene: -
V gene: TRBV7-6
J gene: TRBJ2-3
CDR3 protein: CASSLVTSRTDTQYF
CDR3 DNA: TGTGCCAGCAGCTTAGTTACTAGCCGAACAGATACGCAGTATTTT

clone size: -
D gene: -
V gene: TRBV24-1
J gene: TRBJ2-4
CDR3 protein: CATSDSRTLGIQYF
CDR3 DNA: TGTGCCACCAGTGACTCGCGGACGTTGGGCATTCAGTACTTC

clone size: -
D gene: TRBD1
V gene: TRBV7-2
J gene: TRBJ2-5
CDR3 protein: CASSREQGETQYF
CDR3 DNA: TGTGCCAGCAGCCGCGAACAGGGGGAGACCCAGTACTTC

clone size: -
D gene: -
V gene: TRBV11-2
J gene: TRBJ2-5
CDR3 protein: CASSRQSVAAQETQYF
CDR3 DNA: TGTGCCAGCAGCCGGCAGTCAGTAGCGGCCCAAGAGACCCAGTACTTC

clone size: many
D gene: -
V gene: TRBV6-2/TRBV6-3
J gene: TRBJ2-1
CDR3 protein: CASSPRTVHNEQFF
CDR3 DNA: TGTGCCAGCAGCCCCCGGACAGTTCACAATGAGCAGTTCTTC

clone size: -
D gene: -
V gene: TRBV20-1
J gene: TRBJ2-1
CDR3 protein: CSARDMGQWNEQFF
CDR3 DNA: TGCAGTGCTAGAGATATGGGGCAGTGGAATGAGCAGTTCTTC

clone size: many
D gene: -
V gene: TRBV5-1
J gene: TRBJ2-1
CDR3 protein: CASSRQVGRNEQFF
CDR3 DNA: TGCGCCAGCAGCCGGCAGGTTGGGCGAAATGAGCAGTTCTTC

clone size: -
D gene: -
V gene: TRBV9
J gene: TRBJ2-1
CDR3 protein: CASSVGLLGEQFF
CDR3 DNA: TGTGCCAGCAGCGTAGGGCTGCTGGGGGAGCAGTTCTTC

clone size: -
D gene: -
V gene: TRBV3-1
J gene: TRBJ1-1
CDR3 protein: CASSPLAGRNTEAFF
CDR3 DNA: TGTGCCAGCAGCCCCCTCGCGGGGAGGAACACTGAAGCTTTCTTT

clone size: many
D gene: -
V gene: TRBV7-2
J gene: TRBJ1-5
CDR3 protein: CASSLVGGYQPQHF
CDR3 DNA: TGTGCCAGCAGCTTAGTCGGGGGTTATCAGCCCCAGCATTTT

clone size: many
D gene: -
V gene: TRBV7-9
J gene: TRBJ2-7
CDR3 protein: CASSPTQTYEQYF
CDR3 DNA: TGTGCCAGCAGCCCGACACAAACCTACGAGCAGTACTTC

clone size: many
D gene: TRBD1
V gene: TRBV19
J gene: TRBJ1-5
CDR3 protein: CASSRTGGGNQPQHF
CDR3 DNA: TGTGCCAGTAGTCGGACAGGGGGAGGCAATCAGCCCCAGCATTTT

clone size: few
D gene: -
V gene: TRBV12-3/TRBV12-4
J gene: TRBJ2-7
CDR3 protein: CASSLTGQGKYEQYF
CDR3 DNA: TGTGCCAGCAGTCTAACGGGGCAGGGGAAGTACGAGCAGTACTTC

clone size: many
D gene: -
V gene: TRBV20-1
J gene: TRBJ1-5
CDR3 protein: CSANKGGQPQHF
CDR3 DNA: TGCAGTGCTAATAAGGGTGGTCAGCCCCAGCATTTT

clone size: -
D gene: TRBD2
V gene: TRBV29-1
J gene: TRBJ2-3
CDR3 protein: CSGWGGASTDTQYF
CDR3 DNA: TGCAGCGGATGGGGGGGAGCTAGCACAGATACGCAGTATTTT

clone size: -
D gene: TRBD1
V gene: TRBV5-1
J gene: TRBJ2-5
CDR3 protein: CASSPGQPETQYF
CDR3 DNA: TGCGCCAGCAGCCCGGGACAGCCAGAGACCCAGTACTTC

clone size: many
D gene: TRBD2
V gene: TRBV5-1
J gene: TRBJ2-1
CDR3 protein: CASSLASGGIYEQFF
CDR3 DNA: TGCGCCAGCAGCTTGGCTAGCGGGGGGATATATGAGCAGTTCTTC

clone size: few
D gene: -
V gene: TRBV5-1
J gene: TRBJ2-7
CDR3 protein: CASSLEPPTEGSEQYF
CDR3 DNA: TGCGCCAGCAGCTTGGAGCCTCCGACGGAGGGTTCCGAGCAGTACTTC

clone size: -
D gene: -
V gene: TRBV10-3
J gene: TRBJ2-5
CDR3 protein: CAISEGLETQYF
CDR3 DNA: TGTGCCATCAGTGAGGGTTTAGAGACCCAGTACTTC

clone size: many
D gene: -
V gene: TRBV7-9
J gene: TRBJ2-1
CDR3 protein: CASSLLANEQFF
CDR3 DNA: TGTGCCAGCAGCCTTCTAGCCAATGAGCAGTTCTTC

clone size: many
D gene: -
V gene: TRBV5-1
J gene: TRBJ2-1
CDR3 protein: CASSLYWLAPSSYNEQFF
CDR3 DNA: TGCGCCAGCAGCTTGTATTGGTTAGCGCCCAGCTCCTACAATGAGCAGTTCTTC

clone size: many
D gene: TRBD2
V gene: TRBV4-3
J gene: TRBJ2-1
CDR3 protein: CASSQEPAGVLKQFF
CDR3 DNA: TGCGCCAGCAGCCAAGAGCCAGCGGGGGTATTAAAGCAGTTCTTC

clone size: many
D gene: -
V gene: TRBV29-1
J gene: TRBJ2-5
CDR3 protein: CSATGGQGWETQYF
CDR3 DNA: TGCAGCGCCACGGGAGGACAGGGATGGGAGACCCAGTACTTC

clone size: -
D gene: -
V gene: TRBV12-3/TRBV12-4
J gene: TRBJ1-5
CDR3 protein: CASSFQNQPQHF
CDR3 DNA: TGTGCCAGCAGTTTCCAGAATCAGCCCCAGCATTTT

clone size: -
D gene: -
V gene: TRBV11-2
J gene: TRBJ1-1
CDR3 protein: CASSLDVRAGTEAFF
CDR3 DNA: TGTGCCAGCAGCTTAGATGTCAGGGCGGGAACTGAAGCTTTCTTT

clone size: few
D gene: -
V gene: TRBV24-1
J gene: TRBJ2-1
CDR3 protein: CATSGWGGQFF
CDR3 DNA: TGTGCCACCAGTGGGTGGGGAGGGCAGTTCTTC

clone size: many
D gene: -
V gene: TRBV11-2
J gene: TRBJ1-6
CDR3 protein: CASSLRSGVSPLHF
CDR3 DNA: TGTGCCAGCAGCTTGAGGTCCGGGGTCTCACCCCTCCACTTT

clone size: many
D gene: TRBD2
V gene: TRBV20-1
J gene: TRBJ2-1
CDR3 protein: CSAGSLAGGTYNEQFF
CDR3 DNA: TGCAGTGCTGGATCCCTAGCGGGGGGAACCTACAATGAGCAGTTCTTC

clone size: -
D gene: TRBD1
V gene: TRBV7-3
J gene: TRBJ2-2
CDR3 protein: CASSRLQGAGELFF
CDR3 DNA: TGTGCCAGCAGCAGATTACAGGGGGCCGGGGAGCTGTTTTTT

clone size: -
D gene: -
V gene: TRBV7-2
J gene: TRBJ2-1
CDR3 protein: CASSLGGGPNNEQFF
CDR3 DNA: TGTGCCAGCAGCTTAGGTGGGGGGCCTAACAATGAGCAGTTCTTC

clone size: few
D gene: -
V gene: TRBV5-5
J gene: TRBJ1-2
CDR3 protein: CASAWGNGNYGYTF
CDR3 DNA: TGTGCCAGCGCGTGGGGGAACGGGAACTATGGCTACACCTTC

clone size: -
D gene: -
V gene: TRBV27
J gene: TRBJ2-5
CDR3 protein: CASKGYLAETQYF
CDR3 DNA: TGTGCCAGCAAAGGATACTTGGCTGAGACCCAGTACTTC

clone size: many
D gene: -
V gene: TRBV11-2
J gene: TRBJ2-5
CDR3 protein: CASSFSETQYF
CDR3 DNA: TGTGCCAGCAGCTTTTCAGAGACCCAGTACTTC

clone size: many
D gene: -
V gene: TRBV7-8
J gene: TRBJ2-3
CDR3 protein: CASSLQASTDTQYF
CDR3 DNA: TGTGCCAGCAGCTTACAGGCTAGCACAGATACGCAGTATTTT

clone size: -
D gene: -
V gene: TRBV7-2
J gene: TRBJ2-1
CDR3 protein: CASSSDQGDEQFF
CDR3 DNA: TGTGCCAGCAGCTCGGACCAGGGCGATGAGCAGTTCTTC

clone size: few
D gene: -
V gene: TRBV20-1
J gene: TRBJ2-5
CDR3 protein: CSATVDRSQETQYF
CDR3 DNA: TGCAGTGCTACCGTCGACCGTTCTCAAGAGACCCAGTACTTC

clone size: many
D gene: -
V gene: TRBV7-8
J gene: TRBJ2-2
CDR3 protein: CASSSWDIPGELFF
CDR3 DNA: TGTGCCAGCAGCTCCTGGGACATTCCCGGGGAGCTGTTTTTT

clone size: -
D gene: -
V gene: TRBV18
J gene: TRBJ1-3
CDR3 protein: CASSPVTGNTIYF
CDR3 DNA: TGTGCCAGCTCACCAGTCACTGGAAACACCATATATTTT

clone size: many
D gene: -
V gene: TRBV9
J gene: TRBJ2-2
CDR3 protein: CASSAGTNTGELFF
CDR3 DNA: TGTGCCAGCAGCGCAGGGACGAACACCGGGGAGCTGTTTTTT

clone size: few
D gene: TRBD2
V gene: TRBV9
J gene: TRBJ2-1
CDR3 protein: CASSASHGTSGGAYPYNEQFF
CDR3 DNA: TGTGCCAGCAGCGCCTCTCATGGGACTAGCGGGGGGGCTTACCCTTACAATGAGCAGTTCTTC

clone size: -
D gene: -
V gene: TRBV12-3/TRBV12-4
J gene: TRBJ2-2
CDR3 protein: CASTTTDRRNTGELFF
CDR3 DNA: TGTGCCAGCACCACCACAGACAGGAGGAACACCGGGGAGCTGTTTTTT